The rows below give T cell receptor beta chains drawn from one sample of a study of Ad26.COV2.S vaccination and SARS-CoV-2 variants. Clones were read by immunoSEQ multiplex PCR, and TCRdb kept only the in-frame ones, dropping some. The sample records hundreds of thousands of clones, roughly 81% being singletons. Source: peripheral blood, taken in a trial of Ad26.COV2.S vaccine versus placebo. The receptor source for this set is a person aged 18-60 years who received the Ad26.COV2.S COVID-19 vaccine or a placebo. Each CDR3 is given with its conserved first and last residue. D genes are given only for firm matches. Only part of the rows carry a size: once, few, many, or a class if the clone is expanded.

V gene: TRBV18
clone size: once
CDR3 length: 16
D gene: TRBD2
J gene: TRBJ2-1
CDR3 protein: CASSSLAGSGYNEQFF
CDR3 DNA: TGTGCCAGCTCATCACTAGCGGGGAGCGGCTACAATGAGCAGTTCTTC

V gene: TRBV28
clone size: few
CDR3 length: 13
D gene: NA
J gene: TRBJ2-1
CDR3 protein: CASSADSNNEQFF
CDR3 DNA: TGTGCCAGCAGTGCCGACTCCAACAATGAGCAGTTCTTC

V gene: TRBV4-1
clone size: NA
CDR3 length: 22
D gene: NA
J gene: TRBJ1-2
CDR3 protein: CASSPKPNAPKGRVSTNYGYTF
CDR3 DNA: TGCGCCAGCAGCCCAAAGCCAAATGCGCCCAAGGGCAGGGTATCTACTAACTATGGCTACACCTTC

V gene: TRBV6-5
clone size: NA
CDR3 length: 13
D gene: NA
J gene: TRBJ2-7
CDR3 protein: CASSRGGDYEQYF
CDR3 DNA: TGTGCCAGCAGTCGGGGTGGGGACTACGAGCAGTACTTC

V gene: TRBV12-3/TRBV12-4
clone size: NA
CDR3 length: 12
D gene: NA
J gene: TRBJ2-7
CDR3 protein: CASSLGSYEQYF
CDR3 DNA: TGTGCCAGCAGTTTGGGCAGCTACGAGCAGTACTTC

V gene: TRBV18
clone size: NA
CDR3 length: 17
D gene: NA
J gene: TRBJ2-4
CDR3 protein: CASSPSFTGRAKNIQYF
CDR3 DNA: TGTGCCAGCTCACCATCTTTCACGGGACGCGCCAAAAACATTCAGTACTTC

V gene: TRBV11-2
clone size: NA
CDR3 length: 16
D gene: NA
J gene: TRBJ1-1
CDR3 protein: CASSSSPGGRSTEAFF
CDR3 DNA: TGTGCCAGCAGCTCCTCCCCGGGGGGGCGAAGCACTGAAGCTTTCTTT

V gene: TRBV6-1
clone size: NA
CDR3 length: 17
D gene: NA
J gene: TRBJ2-7
CDR3 protein: CASSEGWRGPGSYEQYF
CDR3 DNA: TGTGCCAGCAGTGAAGGGTGGAGGGGGCCGGGCTCCTACGAGCAGTACTTC

V gene: TRBV5-4
clone size: NA
CDR3 length: 14
D gene: TRBD2
J gene: TRBJ2-7
CDR3 protein: CASSFEAGGYEQYF
CDR3 DNA: TGTGCCAGCAGCTTTGAGGCGGGGGGTTACGAGCAGTACTTC

V gene: TRBV18
clone size: NA
CDR3 length: 16
D gene: TRBD2
J gene: TRBJ2-7
CDR3 protein: CASSPATGGAGYEQYF
CDR3 DNA: TGTGCCAGCTCACCTGCGACGGGGGGGGCTGGGTACGAGCAGTACTTC

V gene: TRBV10-2
clone size: once
CDR3 length: 15
D gene: NA
J gene: TRBJ1-5
CDR3 protein: CASSEPSQGNQPQHF
CDR3 DNA: TGCGCCAGCAGTGAGCCGTCCCAGGGCAATCAGCCCCAGCATTTT

V gene: TRBV5-5
clone size: NA
CDR3 length: 17
D gene: TRBD1
J gene: TRBJ1-2
CDR3 protein: CASSFAGTGGSATGYTF
CDR3 DNA: TGTGCCAGCAGCTTCGCCGGGACAGGGGGCTCAGCGACTGGCTACACCTTC

V gene: TRBV7-9
clone size: NA
CDR3 length: 15
D gene: NA
J gene: TRBJ2-3
CDR3 protein: CASSYGTYHTDTQYF
CDR3 DNA: TGTGCCAGCAGCTACGGGACTTACCACACAGATACGCAGTATTTT

V gene: TRBV3-1/TRBV3-2
clone size: NA
CDR3 length: 12
D gene: NA
J gene: TRBJ1-1
CDR3 protein: CASSLRSLEAFF
CDR3 DNA: TGTGCCAGCAGCCTTAGGTCCCTTGAAGCTTTCTTT

V gene: TRBV11-2
clone size: NA
CDR3 length: 15
D gene: TRBD1
J gene: TRBJ1-5
CDR3 protein: CASSQGQGAQQPQHF
CDR3 DNA: TGTGCCAGCAGCCAGGGACAGGGGGCCCAACAGCCCCAGCATTTT

V gene: TRBV7-6
clone size: NA
CDR3 length: 15
D gene: NA
J gene: TRBJ2-1
CDR3 protein: CASSPRIPRYNEQFF
CDR3 DNA: TGTGCCAGCAGCCCGAGGATACCGAGGTACAATGAGCAGTTCTTC

V gene: TRBV4-1
clone size: NA
CDR3 length: 19
D gene: NA
J gene: TRBJ2-6
CDR3 protein: CASSQRQVPQGSGANVLTF
CDR3 DNA: TGCGCCAGCAGCCAACGGCAGGTGCCTCAAGGCTCTGGGGCCAACGTCCTGACTTTC

V gene: TRBV7-2
clone size: NA
CDR3 length: 14
D gene: TRBD1
J gene: TRBJ2-7
CDR3 protein: CASSPRQGAGEQYF
CDR3 DNA: TGTGCCAGCAGCCCGAGACAGGGGGCCGGCGAGCAGTACTTC

V gene: TRBV3-1/TRBV3-2
clone size: NA
CDR3 length: 19
D gene: NA
J gene: TRBJ2-2
CDR3 protein: CASSQYGGAPTMNTGELFF
CDR3 DNA: TGTGCCAGCAGCCAATACGGGGGCGCCCCTACCATGAACACCGGGGAGCTGTTTTTT

V gene: TRBV5-8
clone size: NA
CDR3 length: 16
D gene: TRBD2
J gene: TRBJ2-3
CDR3 protein: CASSLGLAGGTDTQYF
CDR3 DNA: TGTGCCAGCAGCTTGGGCCTAGCGGGGGGCACAGATACGCAGTATTTT

V gene: TRBV5-6
clone size: once
CDR3 length: 13
D gene: TRBD1
J gene: TRBJ1-1
CDR3 protein: CASSDGTGGVAFF
CDR3 DNA: TGTGCCAGCAGCGACGGGACAGGGGGAGTAGCTTTCTTT

V gene: TRBV15
clone size: NA
CDR3 length: 15
D gene: NA
J gene: TRBJ1-4
CDR3 protein: CATSRELESNEKLFF
CDR3 DNA: TGTGCCACCAGCAGAGAATTAGAGTCTAATGAAAAACTGTTTTTT

V gene: TRBV6-5
clone size: NA
CDR3 length: 14
D gene: TRBD2
J gene: TRBJ2-3
CDR3 protein: CASAASGSTDTQYF
CDR3 DNA: TGTGCCAGCGCGGCTAGCGGGAGCACAGATACGCAGTATTTT

V gene: TRBV10-3
clone size: NA
CDR3 length: 15
D gene: NA
J gene: TRBJ1-3
CDR3 protein: CAISETKGTGNTIYF
CDR3 DNA: TGTGCCATCAGTGAGACAAAGGGGACGGGAAACACCATATATTTT

V gene: TRBV12-3/TRBV12-4
clone size: NA
CDR3 length: 13
D gene: NA
J gene: TRBJ2-7
CDR3 protein: CASSFSGFYEQYF
CDR3 DNA: TGTGCCAGCAGTTTTTCGGGGTTCTACGAGCAGTACTTC

V gene: TRBV5-6
clone size: NA
CDR3 length: 13
D gene: NA
J gene: TRBJ1-6
CDR3 protein: CASSPGDNSPLHF
CDR3 DNA: TGTGCCAGCAGCCCCGGGGACAATTCACCCCTCCACTTT

V gene: TRBV7-9
clone size: NA
CDR3 length: 15
D gene: NA
J gene: TRBJ2-7
CDR3 protein: CASSLGTSSSYEQYF
CDR3 DNA: TGTGCCAGCAGCTTAGGCACTAGTTCCTCCTACGAGCAGTACTTC

V gene: TRBV13
clone size: once
CDR3 length: 18
D gene: TRBD1
J gene: TRBJ2-7
CDR3 protein: CASSRLGRTGTGTYEQYF
CDR3 DNA: TGTGCCAGCAGCCGACTGGGAAGAACCGGGACAGGGACCTACGAGCAGTACTTC

V gene: TRBV20-1
clone size: NA
CDR3 length: 11
D gene: NA
J gene: TRBJ2-7
CDR3 protein: CSAKGSDEQYF
CDR3 DNA: TGCAGTGCTAAGGGAAGCGACGAGCAGTACTTC

V gene: TRBV27
clone size: NA
CDR3 length: 17
D gene: TRBD2
J gene: TRBJ2-3
CDR3 protein: CASSSRLSAGGPDTQYF
CDR3 DNA: TGTGCCAGCAGTTCCCGCCTCAGCGCGGGGGGGCCTGATACGCAGTATTTT

V gene: TRBV19
clone size: NA
CDR3 length: 16
D gene: TRBD1
J gene: TRBJ2-7
CDR3 protein: CASSIVLGQGNYEQYF
CDR3 DNA: TGTGCCAGTAGTATAGTTCTGGGACAGGGGAACTACGAGCAGTACTTC

V gene: TRBV30
clone size: NA
CDR3 length: 15
D gene: NA
J gene: TRBJ2-1
CDR3 protein: CAWSVLPLTYNEQFF
CDR3 DNA: TGTGCCTGGAGTGTACTACCGTTAACCTACAATGAGCAGTTCTTC

V gene: TRBV29-1
clone size: NA
CDR3 length: 12
D gene: NA
J gene: TRBJ2-3
CDR3 protein: CSVVPLPDTQYF
CDR3 DNA: TGCAGCGTGGTTCCTCTCCCGGATACGCAGTATTTT

V gene: TRBV5-6
clone size: NA
CDR3 length: 13
D gene: TRBD1
J gene: TRBJ2-3
CDR3 protein: CASRGTGADTQYF
CDR3 DNA: TGTGCCAGCAGGGGGACAGGGGCGGATACGCAGTATTTT

V gene: TRBV4-3
clone size: NA
CDR3 length: 20
D gene: TRBD2
J gene: TRBJ2-5
CDR3 protein: CASSQDFPLLAGRGQETQYF
CDR3 DNA: TGCGCCAGCAGCCAAGATTTCCCCCTGCTAGCGGGGCGAGGCCAAGAGACCCAGTACTTC

V gene: TRBV19
clone size: NA
CDR3 length: 15
D gene: NA
J gene: TRBJ2-7
CDR3 protein: CASSRMGASLWEQYF
CDR3 DNA: TGTGCCAGTAGTAGGATGGGGGCGTCTCTATGGGAGCAGTACTTC

V gene: TRBV27
clone size: NA
CDR3 length: 15
D gene: NA
J gene: TRBJ1-2
CDR3 protein: CASSFSLTGAYGYTF
CDR3 DNA: TGTGCCAGCAGTTTCTCGTTGACCGGAGCGTATGGCTACACCTTC

V gene: TRBV4-1
clone size: NA
CDR3 length: 12
D gene: NA
J gene: TRBJ1-2
CDR3 protein: CASSREAYGYTF
CDR3 DNA: TGCGCCAGCAGCCGTGAGGCCTATGGCTACACCTTC

V gene: TRBV6-5
clone size: NA
CDR3 length: 14
D gene: NA
J gene: TRBJ2-5
CDR3 protein: CASDRGRIQETQYF
CDR3 DNA: TGTGCCAGTGATAGGGGACGGATCCAAGAGACCCAGTACTTC

V gene: TRBV20-1
clone size: NA
CDR3 length: 11
D gene: NA
J gene: TRBJ2-2
CDR3 protein: CSAPQTGELFF
CDR3 DNA: TGCAGTGCCCCCCAGACCGGGGAGCTGTTTTTT

V gene: TRBV6-5
clone size: NA
CDR3 length: 14
D gene: NA
J gene: TRBJ2-7
CDR3 protein: CASSYGGNAYEQYF
CDR3 DNA: TGTGCCAGCAGTTACGGGGGGAACGCCTACGAGCAGTACTTC

V gene: TRBV11-2
clone size: few
CDR3 length: 18
D gene: TRBD2
J gene: TRBJ2-3
CDR3 protein: CASSLVPGTSGSFDTQYF
CDR3 DNA: TGTGCCAGCAGCTTAGTTCCCGGGACTAGCGGGAGTTTTGATACGCAGTATTTT

V gene: TRBV10-3
clone size: NA
CDR3 length: 17
D gene: NA
J gene: TRBJ2-2
CDR3 protein: CAISALQGKEITGELFF
CDR3 DNA: TGTGCCATCAGTGCACTCCAAGGGAAGGAAATCACCGGGGAGCTGTTTTTT

V gene: TRBV6-1
clone size: NA
CDR3 length: 15
D gene: NA
J gene: TRBJ2-7
CDR3 protein: CASSEAPGAGYEQYF
CDR3 DNA: TGTGCCAGCAGTGAAGCGCCGGGGGCGGGGTACGAGCAGTACTTC

V gene: TRBV4-3
clone size: NA
CDR3 length: 15
D gene: TRBD2
J gene: TRBJ2-7
CDR3 protein: CASSPRLAGSYEQYF
CDR3 DNA: TGCGCCAGCAGCCCAAGACTAGCGGGCTCCTACGAGCAGTACTTC